This T cell receptor (beta chain) was documented in a study of regulatory T cells in long-lasting Graves disease. Study outcomes and limitations: Graves' patients with persistent disease showed TCR diversity lower than patients newly diagnosed.

Concerning this clonotype itself: Its antigen remains unknown.

Time point given: newly diagnosed GD, antithyroid drugs for less than 3 months. With RNA extracted from PBMCs as input, the TCR library was made. Combining iRepertoire HTBI primers with Arm-PCR of CDR3 regions, the authors built TCR beta libraries. TCRdb re-derived calls from the multiplex PCR reads in MiXCR, one entry per CDR3 protein. The sample holds 350,000 to 500,000 distinct CDR3 sequences, about a sixth seen once. There are 13 residues in the CDR3. Trimming shortened V by 5 bases and J by 4 bases, and 10 bases separated the two germline ends. Germline loops: CDR1 SNHLY, CDR2 FYNNEI. The sample was also linked to a second study, of T cells in Graves' hyperthyroidism and ophthalmopathy. That paper notes: TCR CDR3 regions were first amplified by RT-PCR with HTBI primers.

The chain is built from TRBV2 and TRBJ2-3, with a weak D call TRBD2 (5 bases). The receptor comes from a woman aged 18-29 years with Graves disease. The input for sequencing was peripheral blood mononuclear cells (PBMCs), taken at new diagnosis, from a patient treated with antithyroid drugs. The CDR3, as DNA: TGTGCCAGCAGTAACGGGAAGTCAGATACGCAGTATTTT. It encodes CASSNGKSDTQYF.